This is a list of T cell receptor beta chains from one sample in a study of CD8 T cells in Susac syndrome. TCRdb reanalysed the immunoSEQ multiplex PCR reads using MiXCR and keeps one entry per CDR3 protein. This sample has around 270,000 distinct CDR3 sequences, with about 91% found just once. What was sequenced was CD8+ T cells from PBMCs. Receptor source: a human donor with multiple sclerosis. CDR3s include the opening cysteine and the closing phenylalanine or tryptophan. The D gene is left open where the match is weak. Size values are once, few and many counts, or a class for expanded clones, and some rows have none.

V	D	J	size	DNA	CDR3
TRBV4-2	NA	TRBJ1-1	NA	TGTGCCAGCAGCCAAGGGCCGGGTTCGTTGCCCGAAGCTTTCTTT	CASSQGPGSLPEAFF
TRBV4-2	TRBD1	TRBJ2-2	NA	TGTGCCAGCAGCCGCACACACGGACAGGTTTTCGAGGAGCTGTTTTTT	CASSRTHGQVFEELFF
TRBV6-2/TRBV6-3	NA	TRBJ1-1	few	TGTGCCAGCAGTTACGGAACCCTTGAAGCTTTCTTT	CASSYGTLEAFF
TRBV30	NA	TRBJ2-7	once	TGTGCCTGGAGGGCCGTGGGTGAGCAGTACTTC	CAWRAVGEQYF
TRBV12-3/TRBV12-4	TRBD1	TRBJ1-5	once	TGTGCCACCACGGACAGGGTCGGCAATCAGCCCCAGCATTTT	CATTDRVGNQPQHF
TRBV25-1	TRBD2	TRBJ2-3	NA	TGTGCCAGCAGTGAATGGGAGGGAGGGCCAACAGATACGCAGTATTTT	CASSEWEGGPTDTQYF
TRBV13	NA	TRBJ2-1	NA	TGTGCCAGCAGCTTAGCTGCAGGGGAGAGAAATGAGCAGTTCTTC	CASSLAAGERNEQFF
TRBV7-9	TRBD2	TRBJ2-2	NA	TGTGCCAGCAGCCAAGGACTAGCGGGGGCCCGGGACGGGGAGCTGTTTTTT	CASSQGLAGARDGELFF
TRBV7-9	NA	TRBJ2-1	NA	TGTGCCAGCCAGGGGTACGGCAATGAGCAGTTCTTC	CASQGYGNEQFF
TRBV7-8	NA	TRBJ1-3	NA	TGTGCCAGCAGCCCAGACAGGCACAAGCTTACCGGAAACACCATATATTTT	CASSPDRHKLTGNTIYF
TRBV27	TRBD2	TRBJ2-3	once	TGTGCCAGCAGTTTAACCTGGACTAGCGGTGATACGCAGTATTTT	CASSLTWTSGDTQYF
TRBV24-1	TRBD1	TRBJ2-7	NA	TGTGCCACCAGTGATTTGGGACAGGGGAGCGAGCAGTACTTC	CATSDLGQGSEQYF
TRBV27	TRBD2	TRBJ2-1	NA	TGTGCCAGCAGTCCGAGACTAGCGGGAGTTGGCGATGAGCAGTTCTTC	CASSPRLAGVGDEQFF
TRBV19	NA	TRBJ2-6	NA	TGTGCCACTGGTGGGGCCAACGTCCTGACTTTC	CATGGANVLTF
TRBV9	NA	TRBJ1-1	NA	TGTGCCAGCAGCGCAGGCGGAGAAAACACTGAAGCTTTCTTT	CASSAGGENTEAFF
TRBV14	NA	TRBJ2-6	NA	TGTGCCAGCAGCCACCTCTCTTCTGGGGCCAACGTCCTGACTTTC	CASSHLSSGANVLTF
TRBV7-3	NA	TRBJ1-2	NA	TGTGCCAGCAGCTTAACGCCATCCAGGGCTCGGAATGGCTACACCTTC	CASSLTPSRARNGYTF
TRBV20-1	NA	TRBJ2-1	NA	TGCAGTGCTAGAGATCTTGTCAGGGAAAGGATCAATGAGCAGTTCTTC	CSARDLVRERINEQFF
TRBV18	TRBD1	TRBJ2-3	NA	TGTGCCAGCTCACCACGCACAGGGGGCACAGATACGCAGTATTTT	CASSPRTGGTDTQYF
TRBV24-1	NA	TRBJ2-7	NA	TGTGCCACCGGAGACGGGAGCGCCGGGCCCTACGAGCAGTACTTC	CATGDGSAGPYEQYF
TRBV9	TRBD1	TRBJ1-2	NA	TGTGCCAGCAGCGCCGGGACAGGGGGTGGCTACACCTTC	CASSAGTGGGYTF
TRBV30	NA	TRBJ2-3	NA	TGTGCCTGGAGTGTTCTAGGGGGGGGGCCTACGGATACGCAGTATTTT	CAWSVLGGGPTDTQYF